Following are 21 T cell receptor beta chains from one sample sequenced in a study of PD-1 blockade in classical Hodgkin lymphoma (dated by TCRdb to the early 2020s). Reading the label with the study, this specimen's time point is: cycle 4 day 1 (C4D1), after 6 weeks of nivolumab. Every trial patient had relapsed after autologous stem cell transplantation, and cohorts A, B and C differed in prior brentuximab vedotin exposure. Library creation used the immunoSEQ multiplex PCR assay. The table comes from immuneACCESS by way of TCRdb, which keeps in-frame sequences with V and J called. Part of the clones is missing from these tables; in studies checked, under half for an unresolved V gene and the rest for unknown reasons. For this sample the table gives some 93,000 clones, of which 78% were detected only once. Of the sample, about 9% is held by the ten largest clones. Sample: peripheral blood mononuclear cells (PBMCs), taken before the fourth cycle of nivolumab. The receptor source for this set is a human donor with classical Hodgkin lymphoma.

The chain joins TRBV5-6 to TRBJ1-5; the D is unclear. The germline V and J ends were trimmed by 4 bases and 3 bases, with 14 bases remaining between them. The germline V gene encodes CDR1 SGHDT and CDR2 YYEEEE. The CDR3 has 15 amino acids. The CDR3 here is CASSLGQDLNQPQHF. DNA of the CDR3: TGTGCCAGCAGCCTAGGCCAGGACCTCAATCAGCCCCAGCATTTT.

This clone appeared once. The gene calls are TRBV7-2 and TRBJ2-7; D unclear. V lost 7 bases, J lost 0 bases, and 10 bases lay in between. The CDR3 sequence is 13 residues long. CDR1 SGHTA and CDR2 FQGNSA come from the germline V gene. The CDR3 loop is CASIPPGSYEQYF. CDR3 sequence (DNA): TGTGCCAGCATCCCCCCAGGCTCCTACGAGCAGTACTTC. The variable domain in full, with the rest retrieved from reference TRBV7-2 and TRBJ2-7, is GAGVSQSPSNKVTEKGKDVELRCDPISGHTALYWYRQSLGQGLEFLIYFQGNSAPDKSGLPSDRFSAERTGGSVSTLTIQRTQQEDSAVYLCASIPPGSYEQYFGPGTRLTVT.

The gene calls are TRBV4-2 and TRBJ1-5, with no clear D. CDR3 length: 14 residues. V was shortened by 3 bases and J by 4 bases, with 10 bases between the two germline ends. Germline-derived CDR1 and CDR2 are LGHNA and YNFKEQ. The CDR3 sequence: CASSQGTVNQPQHF. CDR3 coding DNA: TGTGCCAGCAGCCAGGGAACGGTGAATCAGCCCCAGCATTTT.

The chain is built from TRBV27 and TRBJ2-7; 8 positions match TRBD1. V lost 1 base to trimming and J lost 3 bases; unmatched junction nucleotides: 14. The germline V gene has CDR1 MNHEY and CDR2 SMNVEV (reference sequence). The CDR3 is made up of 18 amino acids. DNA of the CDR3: TGTGCCAGCAGTTTATGGTTTCGCCGGGACAGGACCAACTACGAGCAGTACTTC. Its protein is CASSLWFRRDRTNYEQYF.

The CDR3 DNA reads TGTGCCAGCAGTTACTCGATTCCCACAGACCAACCCCAGCATTTT. Amino acid sequence: CASSYSIPTDQPQHF. This chain joins TRBV6-5 and TRBJ1-5; D gene unclear. CDR1 is MNHEY, CDR2 SVGAGI, per germline. Trimming pared 0 bases from V and 10 bases from J, leaving 16 bases between. The CDR3 length is 15 residues.

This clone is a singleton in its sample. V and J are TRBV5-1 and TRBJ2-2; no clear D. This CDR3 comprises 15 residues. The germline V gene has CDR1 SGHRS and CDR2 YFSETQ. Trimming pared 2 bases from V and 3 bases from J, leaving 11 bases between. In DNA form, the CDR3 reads TGCGCCAGCAGCTTTTCGGTGACCCACACCGGGGAGCTGTTTTTT. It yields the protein CASSFSVTHTGELFF.

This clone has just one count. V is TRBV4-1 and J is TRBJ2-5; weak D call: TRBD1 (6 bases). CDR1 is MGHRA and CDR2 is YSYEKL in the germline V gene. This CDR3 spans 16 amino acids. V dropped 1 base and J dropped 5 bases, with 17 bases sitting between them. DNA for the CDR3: TGCGCCAGCAGCCAAGTGGTGGGGGCGGTGAGGGAGACCCAGTACTTC. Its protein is CASSQVVGAVRETQYF.

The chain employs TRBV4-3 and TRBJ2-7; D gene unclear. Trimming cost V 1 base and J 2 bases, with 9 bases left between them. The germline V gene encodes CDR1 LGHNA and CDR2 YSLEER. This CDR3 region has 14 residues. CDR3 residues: CASSQGSGAYEQYF. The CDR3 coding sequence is TGCGCCAGCAGCCAAGGGTCCGGAGCCTACGAGCAGTACTTC.

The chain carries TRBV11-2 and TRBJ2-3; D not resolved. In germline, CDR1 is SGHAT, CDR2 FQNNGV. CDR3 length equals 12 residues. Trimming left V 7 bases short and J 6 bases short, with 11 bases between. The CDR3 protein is CASTPVDDTQYF. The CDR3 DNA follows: TGTGCCAGCACCCCTGTTGACGATACGCAGTATTTT.

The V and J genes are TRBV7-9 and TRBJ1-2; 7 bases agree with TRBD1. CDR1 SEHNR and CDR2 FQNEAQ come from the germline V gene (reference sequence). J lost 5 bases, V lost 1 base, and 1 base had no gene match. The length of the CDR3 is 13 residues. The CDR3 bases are TGTGCCAGCAGCTTAGACAGGGGTTATGGCTACACCTTC. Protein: CASSLDRGYGYTF.

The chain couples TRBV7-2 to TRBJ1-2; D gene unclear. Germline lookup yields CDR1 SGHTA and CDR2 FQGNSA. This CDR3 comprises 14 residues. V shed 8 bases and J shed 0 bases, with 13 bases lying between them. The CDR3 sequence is CASLRPQTNYGYTF. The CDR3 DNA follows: TGTGCCAGCCTAAGACCCCAGACTAACTATGGCTACACCTTC.

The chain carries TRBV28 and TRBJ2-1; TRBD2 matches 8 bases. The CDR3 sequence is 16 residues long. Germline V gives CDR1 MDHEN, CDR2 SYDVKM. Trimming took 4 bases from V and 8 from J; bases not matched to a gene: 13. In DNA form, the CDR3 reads TGTGCCAGCAGTTCCGGGTATGCGGGAGGAGGCGATGAGCAGTTCTTC. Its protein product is CASSSGYAGGGDEQFF.

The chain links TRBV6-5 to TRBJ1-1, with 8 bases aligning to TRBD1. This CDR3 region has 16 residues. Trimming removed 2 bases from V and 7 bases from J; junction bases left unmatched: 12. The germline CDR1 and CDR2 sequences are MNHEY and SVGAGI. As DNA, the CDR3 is TGTGCCAGCAGTTACGGCGGACAGACAGGGGCGGGTGAAGCTTTCTTT. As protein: CASSYGGQTGAGEAFF.

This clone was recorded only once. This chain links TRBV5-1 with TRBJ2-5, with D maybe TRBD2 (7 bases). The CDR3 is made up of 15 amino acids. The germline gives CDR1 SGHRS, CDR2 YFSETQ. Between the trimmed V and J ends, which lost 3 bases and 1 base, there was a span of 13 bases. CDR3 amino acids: CASSSGRGAQETQYF. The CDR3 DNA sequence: TGCGCCAGCAGCTCAGGACGGGGGGCCCAAGAGACCCAGTACTTC.

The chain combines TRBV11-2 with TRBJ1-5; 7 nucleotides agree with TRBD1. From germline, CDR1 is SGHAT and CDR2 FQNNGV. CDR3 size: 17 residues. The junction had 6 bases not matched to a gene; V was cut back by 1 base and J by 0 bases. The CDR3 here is CASSLVQGGNSNQPQHF. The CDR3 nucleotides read TGTGCCAGCAGCTTAGTTCAGGGGGGGAATAGCAATCAGCCCCAGCATTTT. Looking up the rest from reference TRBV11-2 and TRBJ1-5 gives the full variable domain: EAGVAQSPRYKIIEKRQSVAFWCNPISGHATLYWYQQILGQGPKLLIQFQNNGVVDDSQLPKDRFSAERLKGVDSTLKIQPAKLEDSAVYLCASSLVQGGNSNQPQHFGDGTRLSIL.

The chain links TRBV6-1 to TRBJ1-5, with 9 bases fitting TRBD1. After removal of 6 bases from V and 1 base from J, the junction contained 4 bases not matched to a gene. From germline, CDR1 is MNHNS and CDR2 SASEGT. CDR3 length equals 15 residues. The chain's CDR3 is CASRDRGGSNQPQHF. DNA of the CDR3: TGTGCCAGCAGGGACAGGGGTGGGAGCAATCAGCCCCAGCATTTT.

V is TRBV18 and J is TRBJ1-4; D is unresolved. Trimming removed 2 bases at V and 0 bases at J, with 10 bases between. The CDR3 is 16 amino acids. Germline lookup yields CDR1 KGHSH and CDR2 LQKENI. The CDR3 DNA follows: TGTGCCAGCTCACCATCCAGCTTATCAACTAATGAAAAACTGTTTTTT. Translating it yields CASSPSSLSTNEKLFF.

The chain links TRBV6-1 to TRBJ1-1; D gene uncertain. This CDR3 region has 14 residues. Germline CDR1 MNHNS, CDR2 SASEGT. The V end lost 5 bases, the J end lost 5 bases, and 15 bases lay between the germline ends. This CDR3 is CASSIRSRGTEAFF. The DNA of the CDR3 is TGTGCCAGCAGTATCAGGAGCCGAGGGACTGAAGCTTTCTTT.

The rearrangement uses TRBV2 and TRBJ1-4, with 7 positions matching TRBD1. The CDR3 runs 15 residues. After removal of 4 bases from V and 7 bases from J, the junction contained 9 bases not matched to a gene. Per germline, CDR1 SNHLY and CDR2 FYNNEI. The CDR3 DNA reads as TGTGCCAGCAGTGGACGGACAGGTCCAGTTGAAAAACTGTTTTTT. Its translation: CASSGRTGPVEKLFF.

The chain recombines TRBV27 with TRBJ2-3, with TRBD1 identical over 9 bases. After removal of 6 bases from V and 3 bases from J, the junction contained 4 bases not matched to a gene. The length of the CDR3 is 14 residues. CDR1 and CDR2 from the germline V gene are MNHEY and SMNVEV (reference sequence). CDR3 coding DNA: TGTGCCAGCAGCCGACAGGGGGTGACAGATACGCAGTATTTT. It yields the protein CASSRQGVTDTQYF.

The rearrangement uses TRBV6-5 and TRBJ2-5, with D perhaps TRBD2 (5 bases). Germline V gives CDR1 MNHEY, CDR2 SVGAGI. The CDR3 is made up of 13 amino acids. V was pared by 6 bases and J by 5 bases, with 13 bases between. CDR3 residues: CASRLDLSETQYF. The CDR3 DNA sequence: TGTGCCAGCAGGTTGGACTTATCGGAGACCCAGTACTTC.